This TCR beta chain came from a study of cytomegalovirus exposure and HLA in healthy donors. Study overall: Counted in an early data release were about 80 million unique TCRs from HLA-typed donors.

General observations from the study: Highest at DRB1 and lowest at HLA-C, TCR association rates differed among HLA loci in a later analysis.

PCR primers comprised 60 Vbeta and 13 Jbeta primers. Profiling relied on immunoSEQ multiplex PCR, and the TCRdb table lists in-frame clones only, not all of them. Of some 160,000 clones listed, less than 90% were seen once; the top ten hold more than 2%. Points on this clone: Its target is unknown.

The source material was PBMCs. The receptor was isolated from a boy under 10 years old in good health and CMV-seronegative.

As DNA, the CDR3 is TGTGCCAGCAAACGTGCGGGACAGGGCAATCAGCCCCAGCATTTT. Translating gives CASKRAGQGNQPQHF. The chain has TRBV6-1 and TRBJ1-5, with TRBD1 identical over 8 bases. CDR3 length equals 15 residues. Looked up from germline, CDR1 is MNHNS and CDR2 is SASEGT. V dropped 7 bases and J dropped 2; count of bases not matched to a gene: 7.